A selection of T cell receptor beta chains follows, all from one sample in a study of blood T cell repertoires in COVID-19. Produced via immunoSEQ multiplex PCR; TCRdb's table is partial and in-frame only. The repertoire holds roughly 68,000 clones, with 84% as singletons. The specimen was peripheral blood. The receptors here all came from a man between 45 and 60 years old with active COVID-19. Each CDR3 is given with its conserved first and last residue. D genes are given only for firm matches. A clone size is listed for some rows: how often the clone was seen (once, few, many), or a class if it is expanded.

j_call clone_size v_call d_call cdr3_nt cdr3_aa
TRBJ2-7 NA TRBV4-2 NA TGTGCCAGCAGCCAAGCCGGGATCAGCTACGAGCAGTACTTC CASSQAGISYEQYF
TRBJ1-5 few TRBV1 NA TGCACCAGCAGCCAAAGCAGGGACAGGGGGGGATCTAGAGATCAGCCCCAGCATTTT CTSSQSRDRGGSRDQPQHF
TRBJ2-7 NA TRBV6-1 TRBD2 TGTGCCAGCAGTGAAGCTGGCGGGAGGGCGAACGAGCAGTACTTC CASSEAGGRANEQYF
TRBJ2-2 NA TRBV11-2 NA TGTGCCAGCCCCACAGCGGAGCAGGCGAACACCGGGGAGCTGTTTTTT CASPTAEQANTGELFF
TRBJ2-4 once TRBV5-1 NA TGCGCCAGCAGCCTGACAGGGAGGCAAAACATTCAGTACTTC CASSLTGRQNIQYF
TRBJ1-6 NA TRBV7-2 NA TGTGCCAGCAGCGGGGGGGGTTATAATTCACCCCTCCACTTT CASSGGGYNSPLHF
TRBJ2-4 NA TRBV3-1/TRBV3-2 TRBD2 TGTGCCAGCAGTGGGACTAGCTGGGACATTCAGTACTTC CASSGTSWDIQYF
TRBJ2-1 NA TRBV15 TRBD2 TGTGCCACCAGCAGAGTTGCGGGAGGGCCAGATGAGCAGTTCTTC CATSRVAGGPDEQFF
TRBJ2-3 NA TRBV6-5 TRBD2 TGTGCCAGCACCAGGACTAGCGGGAGGGAAGATACGCAGTATTTT CASTRTSGREDTQYF
TRBJ2-5 NA TRBV19 NA TGTGCCAGTAGAGGGCGGGCCGTAATGGAGACCCAGTACTTC CASRGRAVMETQYF
TRBJ1-5 NA TRBV5-8 NA TGTGCCAGCAGCTTGATAACAGGGAGCCAGCCCCAGCATTTT CASSLITGSQPQHF
TRBJ2-7 NA TRBV6-6 TRBD1 TGTGCCAGCACGGGACAGGGGGGCAACGAGCAGTACTTC CASTGQGGNEQYF
TRBJ1-2 few TRBV4-2 NA TGTGCCAGCAGCCAAGTGGGGGCGAACGGCTACACCTTC CASSQVGANGYTF
TRBJ1-2 NA TRBV9 NA TGTGCCAGCAGCGTGAATCATGAGGGCTATGGCTACACCTTC CASSVNHEGYGYTF
TRBJ1-6 NA TRBV5-8 NA TGTGCCAGCAGCTTCGTAATTGGGAGCTCCTATAATTCACCCCTCCACTTT CASSFVIGSSYNSPLHF
TRBJ2-3 NA TRBV5-6 NA TGTGCCAGCAGCCGATTCCGGGAATGCCCCCTTTTT CASSRFRECPLF
TRBJ1-2 few TRBV5-1 TRBD1 TGCGCCAGCAGCTTAGGGGACAGGGAATATGGCTACACCTTC CASSLGDREYGYTF